The entry that follows covers one T cell receptor beta chain sequence. Its antigen specificity is not known. The input lacks base qualities; no much larger clone sits a single base away. To sequence the TCRbeta CDR3 region, genomic DNA was isolated from the sorted cells. The immunoSEQ Assay was used to sequence the TCRbeta CDR3 regions. The clones in this table, taken by TCRdb from immuneACCESS, are in-frame only. Not every clone is retained; where verified, under half of the shortfall comes from an unresolved V gene, and the cause of the rest is unknown. The sample table records about 83,000 clones; 85% of these occur just once. Less than 0.75% of the sample comes from the top ten. The sample originates from a study of OX40 agonist ivuxolimab in advanced cancers. At the level of the whole study: Ivuxolimab was a fully human IgG2 agonistic monoclonal antibody targeting the costimulatory receptor OX40 (CD134). Intravenous ivuxolimab was administered to patients every 2 weeks at six dose levels: 0.01, 0.1, 0.3, 1.5, 3 and 10 mg/kg. Of the approximately 54 patients in dose escalation, about 20 had hepatocellular carcinoma, about 15 had melanoma, 9 had renal cell carcinoma and 9 had head and neck cancer. In the dose-escalation cohort, 82.7% of patients were male, and the mean age was approximately 55 years, with a range of roughly 23 to 85. Prior anti-PD-1, anti-PD-L1 or anti-CTLA-4 therapy was permitted, and checkpoint inhibitors had been received by approximately 39% of dose-escalation patients. Partial responses occurred in three dose-escalation patients, of whom one had hepatocellular carcinoma and two had cutaneous melanoma. The point of sequencing TCRbeta in the periphery was to test whether ivuxolimab changed TCR sequence diversity and drove clonal T-cell expansion. The paper covers the monotherapy dose-escalation part of the phase I ivuxolimab trial, which included N of about 50 patients.

Patients with autoimmune disease history or receiving systemic immunosuppression were excluded from the trial. Peripheral blood for TCR sequencing was drawn from every dose cohort at baseline, at cycle 4 day 1 and at cycle 7 day 1. Samples were obtained from an open-label, multicenter, first-in-human phase I dose-escalation trial of ivuxolimab. Adults with locally advanced or metastatic head and neck squamous cell, hepatocellular, melanoma or renal cell carcinoma were enrolled in the trial. Before TCR sequencing, CD4+ T cells and CD8+ T cells from peripheral blood were sorted into separate populations. The paper as a whole reports these results and caveats: In the 0.1-3.0 mg/kg groups, partial responders had among the lowest normalized peripheral clonal expansion, particularly in CD8+ T cells. After ivuxolimab, expanded clones were on average more numerous among CD8+ T cells than among CD4+ T cells. Which antigens the clonally expanded peripheral T cells were specific for was not determined. Low levels of normalized T-cell clonal expansion were also seen in some patients who did not respond. Clonal expansion of both CD4+ and CD8+ blood T cells was observed from baseline to week 6 at doses 0.1 to 3.0 mg/kg.

Reading from cysteine to phenylalanine, the CDR3 counts 15 amino acids. Just the 45-base CDR3 DNA is kept, in frame starting at base 1. Cut back by 1 base and 8 bases, the V and J ends lie 18 bases apart. CDR1 and CDR2 are read off the germline V gene as SGHRS and YFSETQ. The rearranged segments are TRBV5-1 and TRBJ1-2, with no reliable assignment of the D segment. This sequence was found in an adult with an advanced solid tumor such as melanoma, head and neck, liver or kidney cancer. Sample: CD4+ or CD8+ T cells sorted from blood, taken in a trial of the OX40 agonist ivuxolimab. The bases read TGCGCCAGCAGCTTGAGTCCGGCAGAAGGATTAGGCTACACCTTC. Translation gives CASSLSPAEGLGYTF.